This passage covers 16 T cell receptor beta chains from one sample sequenced in a study of blood T cell repertoires in COVID-19. TCRdb's table, derived via immunoSEQ multiplex PCR, lists solely in-frame clones and lacks some. This table holds some 300,000 clones, 90% to 95% found once. Sequenced input: PBMCs or T cells enriched from blood (not recorded which). These receptors all stem from a woman aged 30 to 39 who had been exposed to COVID-19.

The rearrangement links TRBV5-8 to TRBJ2-1; no firm D call. Per germline, CDR1 SGHTS and CDR2 YDEGEE. The CDR3 length is 12 residues. Between the trimmed V and J ends, which lost 2 bases and 10 bases, there was a span of 10 bases. DNA of the CDR3: TGTGCCAGCAGCTTACCCGCCGGGGAGCAGTTCTTC. Translated, it gives CASSLPAGEQFF.

This clone has only one observation. The rearrangement uses TRBV19 and TRBJ1-3; the D gene is possibly TRBD1 (5 bases). Germline V gene data show CDR1 as LNHDA and CDR2 as SQIVND (reference sequence). The CDR3 has 15 residues. V lost 3 bases and J lost 11, with 20 bases in between. CDR3: CASSIGGIGGTPIYF. The CDR3, as DNA: TGTGCCAGTAGTATCGGCGGAATCGGGGGGACTCCCATATATTTT.

The table lists this clone with a count of one. The V and J genes are TRBV5-4 and TRBJ1-1, with TRBD1 matching 9 bases. The ends lost 4 bases at V and 11 bases at J; junction bases unmatched: 9. This CDR3 region has 13 residues. Germline V gene data show CDR1 as SGHNT and CDR2 as YYREEE (reference sequence). The CDR3 is CASSLPGDREAFF. CDR3 sequence (DNA): TGTGCCAGCAGCCTTCCGGGGGACAGGGAGGCTTTCTTT.

This chain links TRBV4-1 with TRBJ1-5; tentatively, D is TRBD1 (6 bases). The CDR3 has 16 residues. The germline CDR1 and CDR2 sequences are MGHRA and YSYEKL. The germline V and J ends were trimmed by 0 bases and 6 bases, with 15 bases remaining between them. CDR3 sequence: CASSQENHRDGQPQHF. In DNA, the CDR3 is TGCGCCAGCAGCCAAGAGAACCACAGGGACGGTCAGCCCCAGCATTTT.

The J gene is TRBJ1-1, the V gene TRBV4-1; tentative D call: TRBD1 (5 bases). The germline V gene has CDR1 MGHRA and CDR2 YSYEKL. Deletions cut 4 bases from V and 10 bases from J, with 13 bases between. The CDR3 runs to 12 residues. Here the CDR3 DNA reads TGCGCCAGCAGCCGGCAGGACGGGGGAGCTTTCTTT. Translated: CASSRQDGGAFF.

The chain employs TRBV5-1 and TRBJ1-1; tentative D call: TRBD1 (5 bases). The V end was cut by 1 base, the J end by 6 bases, with 19 bases between. Per the germline V gene, CDR1 is SGHRS and CDR2 is YFSETQ. The CDR3 is 16 residues long. The CDR3 loop is CASSLMGGPGDAEAFF. The DNA for the CDR3 is TGCGCCAGCAGCTTGATGGGCGGGCCGGGGGACGCTGAAGCTTTCTTT. Variable domain in full (rest from reference TRBV5-1 and TRBJ1-1): KAGVTQTPRYLIKTRGQQVTLSCSPISGHRSVSWYQQTPGQGLQFLFEYFSETQRNKGNFPGRFSGRQFSNSRSEMNVSTLELGDSALYLCASSLMGGPGDAEAFFGQGTRLTVV.

The chain carries TRBV12-3 or TRBV12-4 and TRBJ2-5; 8 bases align to TRBD2. The CDR3 runs 13 residues. Trimming cost V 4 bases and J 5 bases; bases outside gene matches: 3. CDR3 region: CASSSGGPETQYF. CDR3 DNA: TGTGCCAGCAGTTCGGGGGGGCCCGAGACCCAGTACTTC.

This chain connects TRBV11-3 to TRBJ1-1; TRBD1 matches 9 bases. Losses at the gene ends were 5 bases for V and 6 bases for J; bases not matched to a gene: 7. In germline, CDR1 is SGHNT, CDR2 YENEEA. CDR3 length: 14 amino acids. CDR3 sequence (DNA): TGTGCCAGCAGCCCGCTGGGACAGGGCGCTGAAGCTTTCTTT. Amino acid sequence: CASSPLGQGAEAFF.

V is TRBV5-1 and J is TRBJ1-4, with D unresolved. V was trimmed by 9 bases and J by 0 bases, leaving 15 bases between them. CDR3 length: 15 residues. Germline V lookup: CDR1 SGHRS, CDR2 YFSETQ. This CDR3 is CATRWAPSTNEKLFF. CDR3 bases: TGCGCCACCCGATGGGCCCCTTCAACTAATGAAAAACTGTTTTTT.

V usage is TRBV27 and J usage is TRBJ1-5; D may be TRBD1 (5 bases). The V end was cut by 3 bases, the J end by 4 bases, with 10 bases between. Looked up from germline, CDR1 is MNHEY and CDR2 is SMNVEV (reference sequence). The CDR3 is 14 residues long. CDR3: CASSFYRQNQPQHF. CDR3 DNA: TGTGCCAGCAGTTTTTACAGACAGAATCAGCCCCAGCATTTT.

The CDR3: CASSYSDRGSNQPQHF. The CDR3 nucleotides read TGTGCCAGCAGTTATTCGGACAGGGGAAGCAATCAGCCCCAGCATTTT. The genes are TRBV6-2 or TRBV6-3 and TRBJ1-5; 9 bases map to TRBD1. The germline V gene encodes CDR1 MNHEY and CDR2 SVGEGT. The CDR3 has 16 residues. The V and J ends lost 3 bases and 1 base, in that order; junction bases with no gene match: 4.

The V gene is TRBV20-1, the J gene TRBJ2-5; no reliable D call. CDR1 DFQATT and CDR2 SNEGSKA come from the germline V gene (reference sequence). V gave up 3 bases and J gave up 3 bases, with 11 bases separating them. CDR3 size: 13 residues. The CDR3 DNA reads as TGCAGTGCTAGTAATACTGCCAAAGAGACCCAGTACTTC. It translates to CSASNTAKETQYF.

CDR3 in amino acids: CASSGAGGLVVETQYF. The CDR3, as DNA: TGTGCCAGCAGTGGAGCGGGGGGTCTGGTGGTAGAGACCCAGTACTTC. The chain carries TRBV6-4 and TRBJ2-5; 9 bases line up with TRBD2. The CDR3 loop spans 16 amino acids. Looked up from germline, CDR1 is MRHNA and CDR2 is SNTAGT. Trimming at V came to 4 bases and at J to 4 bases, leaving 10 bases not matched to a gene.

The chain combines TRBV30 with TRBJ1-2; D uncertain. V was pared by 1 base and J by 5 bases, with 11 bases between. Per germline, CDR1 GTSNPN and CDR2 SVGIG (reference sequence). The CDR3 is 13 amino acids. CDR3 amino acids: CAWSGGKVYGYTF. The CDR3 DNA reads TGTGCCTGGAGTGGCGGGAAAGTATATGGCTACACCTTC.

The chain employs TRBV4-2 and TRBJ2-7; 9 nucleotides match TRBD1. With V trimmed by 1 base and J by 2 bases, 0 bases remained unmatched. The CDR3 runs to 14 residues. Germline CDR1 reads LGHNA; CDR2 reads YNFKEQ. CDR3: CASSQGDRAYEQYF. CDR3 DNA sequence: TGTGCCAGCAGCCAAGGGGACAGGGCCTACGAGCAGTACTTC.

V is TRBV7-2 and J is TRBJ2-1; the match to TRBD1 covers 9 bases. With V trimmed by 6 bases and J by 2 bases, 5 bases remained unmatched. CDR1 and CDR2 (germline): SGHTA, FQGNSA. The CDR3 contains 15 residues. CDR3 DNA: TGTGCCAGCAGGGCGGACAGGGGACCCTACAATGAGCAGTTCTTC. It translates to CASRADRGPYNEQFF.